This T cell receptor (beta chain) was captured in a study of T cells in Graves' hyperthyroidism and ophthalmopathy. RNA transcripts were the template for amplifying TCR beta CDR3 regions. HTBI primers drove first-round RT-PCR of the TCR CDR3. TCRdb called the multiplex PCR reads again in MiXCR, with one record for every CDR3 protein. The data show under 750,000 distinct CDR3 sequences, with under 20% seen just once and approximately 15% held by the top ten. CDR1 and CDR2 from the germline V gene are MGHRA and YSYEKL. This CDR3 has 15 residues. Trimming stripped 0 bases from V and 2 bases from J, with 10 bases between. Study results and limitations: Blood held most thyroid clonotypes expanded above 0.001 frequency.

This clonotype was seen a few times. Antigen: not known. The origin of this receptor is a woman aged 45 to 65 with Graves' hyperthyroidism that later progressed to Graves' ophthalmopathy. Material: blood. This chain uses TRBV4-1 with TRBJ1-2, with D possibly matching TRBD1 (5 bases). CDR3 in DNA: TGCGCCAGCAGCCAAGACCCGGGACTGAACTATGGCTACACCTTC. Protein: CASSQDPGLNYGYTF.